Sequencing of this TCR beta chain was carried out in a study of technical replicates of blood from several donors. TCRdb's table, derived via immunoSEQ multiplex PCR, lists solely in-frame clones and lacks some. The sample contains about 81,000 clones, roughly 77% of which appear only once. The CDR3 is 12 residues long. Per the germline V gene, CDR1 is SQVTM and CDR2 is ANQGSEA. The TCR sequence derives from a human donor in good health. Some clones in this sample may be carry-over from other donors' samples. The genes are TRBV29-1 and TRBJ1-2; D not resolved. Sequencing used PBMCs. The CDR3 DNA sequence: TGCAGAGCAGCGTTGCACTCCGGGGGCTACACCTTC. Translation: CRAALHSGGYTF.